The T cell receptor beta chain under discussion was sequenced for a study of pediatric ulcerative colitis. CDR3 size: 17 residues. CDR1 is SGHTA, CDR2 FQGNSA, per germline. V lost 5 bases to trimming and J lost 2 bases; unmatched junction nucleotides: 9. Rectal tissue came from one to two pinch biopsies taken at colonoscopy. TCRdb keeps only in-frame clones here, not all; method: immunoSEQ multiplex PCR. The sample lists over 45,000 clones; 78% were seen once. V and J are TRBV7-2 and TRBJ2-3, with 11 positions matching TRBD2. The specimen sequenced was gut tissue. The sequence derives from a girl aged 5-17 years with moderate ulcerative colitis. The CDR3 DNA reads TGTGCCAGCAGCATTATGGGACTAGCGGAGAACACAGATACGCAGTATTTT. Translation gives CASSIMGLAENTDTQYF.